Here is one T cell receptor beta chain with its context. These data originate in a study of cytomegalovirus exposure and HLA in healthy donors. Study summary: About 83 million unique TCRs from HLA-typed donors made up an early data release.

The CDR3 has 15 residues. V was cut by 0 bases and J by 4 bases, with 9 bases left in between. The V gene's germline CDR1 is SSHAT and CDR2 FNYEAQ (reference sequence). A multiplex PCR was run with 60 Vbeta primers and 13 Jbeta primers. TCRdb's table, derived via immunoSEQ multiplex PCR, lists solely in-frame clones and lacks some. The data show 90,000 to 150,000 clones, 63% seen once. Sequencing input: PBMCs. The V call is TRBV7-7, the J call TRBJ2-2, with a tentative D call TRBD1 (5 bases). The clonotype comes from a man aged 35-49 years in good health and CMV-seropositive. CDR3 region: CASSLAPGSTGELFF. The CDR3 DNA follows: TGTGCCAGCAGCTTAGCGCCAGGGTCCACCGGGGAGCTGTTTTTT.